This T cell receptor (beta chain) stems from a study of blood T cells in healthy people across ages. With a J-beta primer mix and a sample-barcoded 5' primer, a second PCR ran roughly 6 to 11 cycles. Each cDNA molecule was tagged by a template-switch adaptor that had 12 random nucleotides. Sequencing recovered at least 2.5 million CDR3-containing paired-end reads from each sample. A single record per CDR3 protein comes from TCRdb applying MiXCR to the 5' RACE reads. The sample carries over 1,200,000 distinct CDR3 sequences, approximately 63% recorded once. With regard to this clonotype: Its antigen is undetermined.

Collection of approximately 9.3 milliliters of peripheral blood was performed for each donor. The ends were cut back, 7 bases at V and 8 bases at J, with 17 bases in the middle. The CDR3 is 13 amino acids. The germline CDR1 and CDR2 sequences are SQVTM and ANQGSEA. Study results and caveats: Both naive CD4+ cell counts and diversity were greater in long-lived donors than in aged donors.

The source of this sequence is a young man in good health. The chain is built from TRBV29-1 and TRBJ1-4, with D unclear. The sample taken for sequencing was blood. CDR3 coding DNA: TGCAGCGCTACTACTGACTCGGGGGAAAAACTGTTTTTT. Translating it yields CSATTDSGEKLFF.